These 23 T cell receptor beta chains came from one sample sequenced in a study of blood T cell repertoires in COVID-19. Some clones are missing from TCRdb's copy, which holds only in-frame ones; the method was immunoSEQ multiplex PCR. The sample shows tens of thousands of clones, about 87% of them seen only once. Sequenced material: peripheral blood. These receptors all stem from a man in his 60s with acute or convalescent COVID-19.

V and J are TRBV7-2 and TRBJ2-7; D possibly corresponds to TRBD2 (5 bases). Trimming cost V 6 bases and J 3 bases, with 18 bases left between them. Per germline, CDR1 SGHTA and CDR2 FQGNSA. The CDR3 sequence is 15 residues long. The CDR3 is CASSRISHGNYEQYF. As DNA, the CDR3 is TGTGCCAGCAGTCGAATCTCACACGGGAACTACGAGCAGTACTTC.

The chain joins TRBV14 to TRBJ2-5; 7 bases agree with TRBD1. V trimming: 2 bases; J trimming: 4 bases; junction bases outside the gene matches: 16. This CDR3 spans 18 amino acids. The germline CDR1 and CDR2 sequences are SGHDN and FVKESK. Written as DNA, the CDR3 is TGTGCCAGCAGCCAACACCTCTTGACAGGGAATGGGGGAGAGACCCAGTACTTC. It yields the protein CASSQHLLTGNGGETQYF. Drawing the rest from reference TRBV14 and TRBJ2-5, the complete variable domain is EAGVTQFPSHSVIEKGQTVTLRCDPISGHDNLYWYRRVMGKEIKFLLHFVKESKQDESGMPNNRFLAERTGGTYSTLKVQPAELEDSGVYFCASSQHLLTGNGGETQYFGPGTRLLVL.

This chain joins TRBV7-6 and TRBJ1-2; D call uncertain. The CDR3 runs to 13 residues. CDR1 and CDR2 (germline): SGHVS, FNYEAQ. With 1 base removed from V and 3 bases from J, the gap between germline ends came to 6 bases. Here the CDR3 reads CASSLGGDYGYTF. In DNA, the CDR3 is TGTGCCAGCAGCTTAGGAGGAGACTATGGCTACACCTTC.

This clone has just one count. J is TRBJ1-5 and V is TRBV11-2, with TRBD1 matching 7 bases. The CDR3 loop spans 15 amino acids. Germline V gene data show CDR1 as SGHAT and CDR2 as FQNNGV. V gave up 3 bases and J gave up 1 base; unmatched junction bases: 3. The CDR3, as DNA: TGTGCCAGCAGCTTGACAGGGTCGAGCAATCAGCCCCAGCATTTT. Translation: CASSLTGSSNQPQHF.

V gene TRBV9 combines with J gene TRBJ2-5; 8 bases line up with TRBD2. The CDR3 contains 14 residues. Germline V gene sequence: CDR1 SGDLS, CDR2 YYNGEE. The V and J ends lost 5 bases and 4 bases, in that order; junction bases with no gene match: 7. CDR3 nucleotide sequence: TGTGCCAGCAGTCCTCCGGGGGGGAGAGAGACCCAGTACTTC. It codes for CASSPPGGRETQYF.

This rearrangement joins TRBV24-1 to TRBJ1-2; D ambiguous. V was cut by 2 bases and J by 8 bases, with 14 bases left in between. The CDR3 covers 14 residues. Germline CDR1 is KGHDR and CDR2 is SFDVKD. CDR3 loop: CATSDSLRRRGYTF. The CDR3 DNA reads TGTGCCACCAGTGATTCACTCAGAAGGAGAGGCTACACCTTC.

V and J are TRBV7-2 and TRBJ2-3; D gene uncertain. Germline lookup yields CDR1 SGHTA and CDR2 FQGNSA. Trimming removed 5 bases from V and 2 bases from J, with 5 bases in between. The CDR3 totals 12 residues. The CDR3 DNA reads TGTGCCAGCAGCCGACTCACAGATACGCAGTATTTT. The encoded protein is CASSRLTDTQYF.

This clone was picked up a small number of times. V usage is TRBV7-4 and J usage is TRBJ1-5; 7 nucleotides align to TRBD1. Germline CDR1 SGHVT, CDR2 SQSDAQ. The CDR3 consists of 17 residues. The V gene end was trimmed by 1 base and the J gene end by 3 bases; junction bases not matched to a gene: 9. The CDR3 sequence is CASSLDQGEENNQPQHF. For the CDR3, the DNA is TGTGCCAGCAGCTTAGACCAGGGGGAGGAAAACAATCAGCCCCAGCATTTT.

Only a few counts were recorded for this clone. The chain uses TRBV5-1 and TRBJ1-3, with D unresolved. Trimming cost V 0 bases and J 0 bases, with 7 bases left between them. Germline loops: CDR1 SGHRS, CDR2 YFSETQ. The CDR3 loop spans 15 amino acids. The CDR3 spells CASSLASGSGNTIYF. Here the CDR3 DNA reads TGCGCCAGCAGCTTGGCAAGCGGCTCTGGAAACACCATATATTTT.

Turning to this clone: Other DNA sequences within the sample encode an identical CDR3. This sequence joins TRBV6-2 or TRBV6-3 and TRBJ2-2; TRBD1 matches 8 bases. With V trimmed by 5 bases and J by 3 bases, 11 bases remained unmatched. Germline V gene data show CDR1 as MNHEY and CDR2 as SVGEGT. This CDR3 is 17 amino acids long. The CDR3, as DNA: TGTGCCAGCAGTCAACGCTCCCTGGGACAGGACACCGGGGAGCTGTTTTTT. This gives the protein CASSQRSLGQDTGELFF.

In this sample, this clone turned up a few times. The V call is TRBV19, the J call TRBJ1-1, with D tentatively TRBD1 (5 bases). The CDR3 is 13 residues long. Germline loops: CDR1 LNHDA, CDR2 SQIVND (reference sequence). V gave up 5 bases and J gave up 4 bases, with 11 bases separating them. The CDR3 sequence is CASSEQVFTEAFF. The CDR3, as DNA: TGTGCCAGTAGTGAACAGGTCTTCACTGAAGCTTTCTTT.

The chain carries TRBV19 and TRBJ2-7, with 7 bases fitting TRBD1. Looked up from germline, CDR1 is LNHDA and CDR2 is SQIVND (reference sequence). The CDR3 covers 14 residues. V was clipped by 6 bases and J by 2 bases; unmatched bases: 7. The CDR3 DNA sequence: TGTGCCAGTAGCCCGGGGACAGATACCTACGAGCAGTACTTC. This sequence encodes CASSPGTDTYEQYF.

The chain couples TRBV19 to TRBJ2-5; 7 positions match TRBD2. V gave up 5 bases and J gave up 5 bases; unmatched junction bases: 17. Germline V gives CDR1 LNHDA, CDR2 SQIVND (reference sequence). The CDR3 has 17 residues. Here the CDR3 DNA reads TGTGCCAGTAGTTCCTCCTCCGGACTAGTTGGATCGGAGACCCAGTACTTC. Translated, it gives CASSSSSGLVGSETQYF.

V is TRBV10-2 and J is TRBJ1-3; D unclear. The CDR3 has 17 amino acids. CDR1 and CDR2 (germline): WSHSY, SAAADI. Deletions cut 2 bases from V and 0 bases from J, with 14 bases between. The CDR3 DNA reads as TGCGCCAGCAGTGAGGGAGGTGTATGGAACTCTGGAAACACCATATATTTT. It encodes CASSEGGVWNSGNTIYF.

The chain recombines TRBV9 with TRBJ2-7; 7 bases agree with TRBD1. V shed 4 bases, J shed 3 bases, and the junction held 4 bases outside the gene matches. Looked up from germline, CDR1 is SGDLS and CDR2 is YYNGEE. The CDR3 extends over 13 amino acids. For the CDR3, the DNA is TGTGCCAGCAGCCCTAGGGACAGCTACGAGCAGTACTTC. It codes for CASSPRDSYEQYF.

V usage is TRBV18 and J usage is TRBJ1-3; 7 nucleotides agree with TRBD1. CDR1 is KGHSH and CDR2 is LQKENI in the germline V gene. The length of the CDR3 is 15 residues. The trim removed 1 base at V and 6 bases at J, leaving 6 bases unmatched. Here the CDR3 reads CASSPQQGIENTIYF. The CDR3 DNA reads TGTGCCAGCTCACCACAACAGGGGATTGAAAACACCATATATTTT.

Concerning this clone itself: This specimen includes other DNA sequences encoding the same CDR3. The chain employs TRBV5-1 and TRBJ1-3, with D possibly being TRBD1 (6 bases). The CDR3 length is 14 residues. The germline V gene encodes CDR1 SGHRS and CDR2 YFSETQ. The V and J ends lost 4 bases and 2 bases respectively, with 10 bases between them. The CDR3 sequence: CASSPTGTGNTIYF. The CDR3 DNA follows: TGCGCCAGCAGCCCCACAGGGACTGGAAACACCATATATTTT.

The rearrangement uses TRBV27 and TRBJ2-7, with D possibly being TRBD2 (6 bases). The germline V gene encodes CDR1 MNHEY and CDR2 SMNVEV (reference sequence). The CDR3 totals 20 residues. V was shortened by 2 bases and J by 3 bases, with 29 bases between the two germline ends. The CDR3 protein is CASSLHSISPGTANHYEQYF. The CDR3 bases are TGTGCCAGCAGTTTACACAGTATTTCTCCCGGGACTGCGAACCACTACGAGCAGTACTTC.

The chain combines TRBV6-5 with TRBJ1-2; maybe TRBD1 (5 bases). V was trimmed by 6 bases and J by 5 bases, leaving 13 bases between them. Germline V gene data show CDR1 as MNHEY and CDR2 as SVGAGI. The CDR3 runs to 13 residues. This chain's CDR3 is CASSPTERYGYTF. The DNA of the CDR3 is TGTGCCAGCAGCCCGACAGAAAGATATGGCTACACCTTC.

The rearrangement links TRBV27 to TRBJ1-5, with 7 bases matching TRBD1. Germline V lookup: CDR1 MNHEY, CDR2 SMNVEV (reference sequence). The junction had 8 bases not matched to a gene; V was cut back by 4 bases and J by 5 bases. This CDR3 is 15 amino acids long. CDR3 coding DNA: TGTGCCAGCAGTTCCTCCGGGACAGCGGATCAGCCCCAGCATTTT. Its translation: CASSSSGTADQPQHF.

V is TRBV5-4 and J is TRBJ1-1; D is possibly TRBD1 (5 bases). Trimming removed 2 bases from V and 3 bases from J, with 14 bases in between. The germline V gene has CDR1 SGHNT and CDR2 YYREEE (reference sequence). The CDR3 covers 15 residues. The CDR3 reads CASSFRQGLYTEAFF. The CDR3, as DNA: TGTGCCAGCAGCTTTCGGCAGGGTTTATACACTGAAGCTTTCTTT.

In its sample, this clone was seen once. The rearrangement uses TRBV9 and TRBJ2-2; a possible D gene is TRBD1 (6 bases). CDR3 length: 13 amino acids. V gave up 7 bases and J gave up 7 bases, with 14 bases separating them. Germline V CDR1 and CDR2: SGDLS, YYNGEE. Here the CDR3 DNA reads TGTGCCAGCCGCCAAGGGGGTAGCGGGGAGCTGTTTTTT. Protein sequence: CASRQGGSGELFF.

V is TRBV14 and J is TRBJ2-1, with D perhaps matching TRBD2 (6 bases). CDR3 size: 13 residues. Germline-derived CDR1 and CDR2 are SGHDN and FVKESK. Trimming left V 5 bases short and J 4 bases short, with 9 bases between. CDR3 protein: CASSGGVYNEQFF. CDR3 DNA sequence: TGTGCCAGCAGCGGAGGGGTTTACAATGAGCAGTTCTTC.